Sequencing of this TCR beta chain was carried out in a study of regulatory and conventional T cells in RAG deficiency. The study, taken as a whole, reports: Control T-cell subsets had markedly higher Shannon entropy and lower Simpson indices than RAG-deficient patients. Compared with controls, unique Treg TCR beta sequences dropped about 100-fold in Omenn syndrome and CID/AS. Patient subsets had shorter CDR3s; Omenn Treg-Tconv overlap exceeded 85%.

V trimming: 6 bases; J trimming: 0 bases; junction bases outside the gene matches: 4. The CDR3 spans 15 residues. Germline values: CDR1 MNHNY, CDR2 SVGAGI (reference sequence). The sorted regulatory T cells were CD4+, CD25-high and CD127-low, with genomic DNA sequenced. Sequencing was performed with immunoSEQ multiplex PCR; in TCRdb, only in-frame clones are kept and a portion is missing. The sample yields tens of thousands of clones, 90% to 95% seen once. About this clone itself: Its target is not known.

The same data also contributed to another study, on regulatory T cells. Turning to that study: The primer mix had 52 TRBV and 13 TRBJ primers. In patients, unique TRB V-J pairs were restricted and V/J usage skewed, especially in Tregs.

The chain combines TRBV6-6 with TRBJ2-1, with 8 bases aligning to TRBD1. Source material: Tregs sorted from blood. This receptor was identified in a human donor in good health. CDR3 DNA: TGTGCCAGCAGCCGAACAGGGGGCTCCTACAATGAGCAGTTCTTC. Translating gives CASSRTGGSYNEQFF.